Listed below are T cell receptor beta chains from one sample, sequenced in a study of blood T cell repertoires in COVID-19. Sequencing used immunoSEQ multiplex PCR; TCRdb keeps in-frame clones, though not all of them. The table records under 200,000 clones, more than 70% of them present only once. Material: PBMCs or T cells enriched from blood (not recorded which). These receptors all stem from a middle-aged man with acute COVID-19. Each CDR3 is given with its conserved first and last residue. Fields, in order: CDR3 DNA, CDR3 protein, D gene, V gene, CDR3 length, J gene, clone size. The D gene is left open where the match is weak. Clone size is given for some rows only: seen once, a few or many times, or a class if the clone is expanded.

TGTGCCAGTAGTATCGGACAGGGCGACACTGAAGCTTTCTTT,CASSIGQGDTEAFF,TRBD1,TRBV19,14,TRBJ1-1,NA
TGCAGCGTTAGCGGGAATACCAACAATGAGCAGTTCTTC,CSVSGNTNNEQFF,TRBD2,TRBV29-1,13,TRBJ2-1,NA
TGTGCCAGCAGCTTGGTAGGGTTGGGAGACTATGGCTACACCTTC,CASSLVGLGDYGYTF,NA,TRBV5-4,15,TRBJ1-2,once
TGCGCCAGCAGCCACGTGACAGGGGGATATTACAATGAGCAGTTCTTC,CASSHVTGGYYNEQFF,TRBD1,TRBV4-3,16,TRBJ2-1,once
TGTGCCAGTAGTATAGATGAGACCGGGGAGCTGTTTTTT,CASSIDETGELFF,NA,TRBV19,13,TRBJ2-2,NA
TGCGCCAGCAGCTCGGCTGACAGGGGGCAGCTTGGTGGCTACACCTTC,CASSSADRGQLGGYTF,TRBD1,TRBV5-1,16,TRBJ1-2,NA
TGTGCCAGCTCACCACAGGGGGCTGACTACAATGAGCAGTTCTTC,CASSPQGADYNEQFF,TRBD1,TRBV18,15,TRBJ2-1,NA
TGTGCCAGCAGTTACTCACTCGGGGAGAATTCACCCCTCCACTTT,CASSYSLGENSPLHF,NA,TRBV6-6,15,TRBJ1-6,NA
TGTGCCAGCAGGGTAGCGGGGAATCTCTACGAGCAGTACTTC,CASRVAGNLYEQYF,TRBD2,TRBV28,14,TRBJ2-7,NA
TGCGCCAGCAGCTTAGAGGGGGCGACTGGAAACACCATATATTTT,CASSLEGATGNTIYF,TRBD1,TRBV5-1,15,TRBJ1-3,NA
TGTGCCAGCAGCTTGGTCGGGTCAGCCCAACTCTCTGGAAACACCATATATTTT,CASSLVGSAQLSGNTIYF,NA,TRBV5-6,18,TRBJ1-3,NA
TGTGCCAGTAGTAACCAGGGAGGAGAAAAACTGTTTTTT,CASSNQGGEKLFF,NA,TRBV19,13,TRBJ1-4,NA
TGCGCCAGCAAAGGTTTGGCGGGAGGGCCTAAGACCCAGTACTTC,CASKGLAGGPKTQYF,TRBD2,TRBV5-1,15,TRBJ2-5,NA
TGTGCCAGCAGTGGACCTCAGGGTAGCGGTCCCTCCTACGAGCAGTACTTC,CASSGPQGSGPSYEQYF,NA,TRBV28,17,TRBJ2-7,few
TGTGCCAGCAGCACCGGGGGAGGAGGGTACCTGACTTACAATGAGCAGTTCTTC,CASSTGGGGYLTYNEQFF,NA,TRBV7-9,18,TRBJ2-1,NA
TGTGCCAGCAGTGAAGCGAGGGGGACGGGCAATCAGCCCCAGCATTTT,CASSEARGTGNQPQHF,NA,TRBV2,16,TRBJ1-5,NA
TGTGCCAGCAGTTTCGAGGACAGGCTTAATGAAAAACTGTTTTTT,CASSFEDRLNEKLFF,TRBD1,TRBV5-5,15,TRBJ1-4,NA
TGTGCCAGCATCGATTCGGGGTGGACTATGTACGAGCAGTACTTC,CASIDSGWTMYEQYF,NA,TRBV28,15,TRBJ2-7,NA
TGTGCCAGCTCACCGACTACAGGGTTGACCTACAATGAGCAGTTCTTC,CASSPTTGLTYNEQFF,NA,TRBV18,16,TRBJ2-1,NA
TGCGCCAGCAGCTTGGATGGGCGACAGGGGGATAACGAGCAGTACTTC,CASSLDGRQGDNEQYF,TRBD1,TRBV5-1,16,TRBJ2-7,NA
TGTGCCAGCAGCTTCCAGGGACAGGGGGCGCAAGGCTACACCTTC,CASSFQGQGAQGYTF,TRBD1,TRBV7-9,15,TRBJ1-2,once
TGTGCCAGCAGTGAAATCCCGGGACAGGGGGCTACTCCTAATTCACCCCTCCACTTT,CASSEIPGQGATPNSPLHF,TRBD1,TRBV2,19,TRBJ1-6,NA